The clone carrying this T cell receptor (beta chain) has a handful of counts. TCRdb redid the calling of the PCR reads with MiXCR, one entry per CDR3 protein. The sample records 85,000 to 120,000 distinct CDR3 sequences, around 30% being singletons. The V gene's germline CDR1 is LNHNV and CDR2 YYDKDF (reference sequence). The CDR3 runs 17 residues. V shed 7 bases, J shed 0 bases, and the junction held 10 bases outside the gene matches. The data belong to a study of molecular identifiers for immune sequencing clone quantification. Source material: naive CD8+ T cells from blood, with Jurkat cell RNA spiked in. Subset reported: FACS-sorted CD8+CD4-CCR7+CD45RA+ naive T cells. The sequence was collected from a human donor in good health. Some libraries in this study had Jurkat cell RNA spiked in. The chain couples TRBV15 to TRBJ2-4, with 9 bases fitting TRBD2. CDR3 sequence: CATTQESGRLAKNIQYF. DNA for the CDR3: TGTGCCACCACCCAAGAGAGCGGGAGGCTAGCCAAAAACATTCAGTACTTC.